This is a list of T cell receptor beta chains from one sample in a study of OX40 agonist ivuxolimab in advanced cancers. Produced via immunoSEQ multiplex PCR; TCRdb's table is partial and in-frame only. The sample shows approximately 80,000 clones, less than 95% of them seen only once. The sequencing used CD4+ or CD8+ T cells sorted from blood, collected in a trial of the OX40 agonist ivuxolimab. The source is an adult with an advanced solid tumor such as melanoma, head and neck, liver or kidney cancer. Each CDR3 is given with its conserved first and last residue. The order of the fields is D gene, J gene, V gene, clone size, CDR3 DNA, CDR3 protein. A D gene is named only where the DNA matches it firmly. Clone size, where shown, is once, few, many, or a class for clones that have expanded.

D: .; J: TRBJ1-6; V: TRBV5-4; size: .; DNA: TGTGCCAGCAGCCAGGGATTTAATTCACCCCTCCACTTT; CDR3: CASSQGFNSPLHF
D: .; J: TRBJ2-1; V: TRBV19; size: .; DNA: TGTGCCAGTAGTATTATCGAGGGTTTTGGTTATGAGCAGTTCTTC; CDR3: CASSIIEGFGYEQFF
D: TRBD1; J: TRBJ1-4; V: TRBV6-1; size: few; DNA: TGTGCCAGCGATAAGACGGGACAGGTATGGGTGTTTTTT; CDR3: CASDKTGQVWVFF
D: .; J: TRBJ2-6; V: TRBV7-9; size: .; DNA: TGTGCCAGCAGCTTCCCGGGGTCTGGGGCCAACGTCCTGACTTTC; CDR3: CASSFPGSGANVLTF
D: .; J: TRBJ2-1; V: TRBV29-1; size: .; DNA: TGCAGCGTTGAAGCTATAATGGCGAGCTCCTACAATGAGCAGTTCTTC; CDR3: CSVEAIMASSYNEQFF
D: TRBD2; J: TRBJ2-5; V: TRBV11-2; size: .; DNA: TGTGCCAGCAGCTTAGGAGCGGGGGGGTCCCAAGAGACCCAGTACTTC; CDR3: CASSLGAGGSQETQYF
D: .; J: TRBJ2-3; V: TRBV18; size: .; DNA: TGTGCCAGCTCATTCGGACAGCCTACTAGCACAGATACGCAGTATTTT; CDR3: CASSFGQPTSTDTQYF
D: .; J: TRBJ2-2; V: TRBV5-1; size: .; DNA: TGCGCCAGCAGCTTGTTTGGAGAAAACACCGGGGAGCTGTTTTTT; CDR3: CASSLFGENTGELFF
D: .; J: TRBJ2-1; V: TRBV11-2; size: few; DNA: TGTGCCAGCAGCTGGCGACAGTCCCTTGAGCAGTTCTTC; CDR3: CASSWRQSLEQFF
D: .; J: TRBJ1-2; V: TRBV5-5; size: .; DNA: TGTGCCAGCAGCTTGTATCAGGGATCGCATGGCTACACCTTC; CDR3: CASSLYQGSHGYTF
D: TRBD1; J: TRBJ2-5; V: TRBV5-4; size: .; DNA: TGTGCCAGCAGCTCCGGGACAGGGAACCAAGAGACCCAGTACTTC; CDR3: CASSSGTGNQETQYF
D: TRBD1; J: TRBJ1-6; V: TRBV27; size: .; DNA: TGTGCCAGCAGTCTAAGACAGGGCCCCTTCTATAATTCACCCCTCCACTTT; CDR3: CASSLRQGPFYNSPLHF
D: .; J: TRBJ1-6; V: TRBV30; size: once; DNA: TGTGCCTGGAGTGTACGGGGTAATTCACCCCTCCACTTT; CDR3: CAWSVRGNSPLHF
D: TRBD1; J: TRBJ1-3; V: TRBV19; size: .; DNA: TGTGCCAGGCCGGACAGGAGCAACTCTGGAAACACCATATATTTT; CDR3: CARPDRSNSGNTIYF
D: .; J: TRBJ1-1; V: TRBV6-6; size: .; DNA: TGTGCCAGCAGTTACGGTCAGGGCAAGAACACTGAAGCTTTCTTT; CDR3: CASSYGQGKNTEAFF
D: .; J: TRBJ2-2; V: TRBV6-4; size: .; DNA: TGTGCCAGCAGTGACAGGGCCACGGGGGAGCTGTTTTTT; CDR3: CASSDRATGELFF
D: .; J: TRBJ1-1; V: TRBV5-4; size: .; DNA: TGTGCCAGCAGCTTGGACTCCACGATGAACACTGAAGCTTTCTTT; CDR3: CASSLDSTMNTEAFF
D: .; J: TRBJ2-7; V: TRBV18; size: .; DNA: TGTGCCAGCTCACCAGGGGACTACGAGCAGTACTTC; CDR3: CASSPGDYEQYF
D: .; J: TRBJ2-1; V: TRBV4-1; size: .; DNA: TGCGCCAGCAGCCAAGTTTTGACTAGGGGTTTGAATGAGCAGTTCTTC; CDR3: CASSQVLTRGLNEQFF
D: .; J: TRBJ2-5; V: TRBV23-1; size: .; DNA: TGCGCCAGCAGACACAGGGACTCCGGGGAGGCCCAGTACTTC; CDR3: CASRHRDSGEAQYF
D: TRBD1; J: TRBJ1-1; V: TRBV28; size: .; DNA: TGTGCCACCTGGGGGACAGCCACGAACACTGAAGCTTTCTTT; CDR3: CATWGTATNTEAFF
D: .; J: TRBJ2-7; V: TRBV7-2; size: .; DNA: TGTGCCAGCAGCCGACAGGTAGACTCCTACGAGCAGTACTTC; CDR3: CASSRQVDSYEQYF
D: .; J: TRBJ1-1; V: TRBV30; size: .; DNA: TGTGCCTGGAGTGTGCAGGGTAGCACTGAAGCTTTCTTT; CDR3: CAWSVQGSTEAFF
D: .; J: TRBJ2-1; V: TRBV5-6; size: few; DNA: TGTGCCAGCAGCTTTGGACCACTAGAGGAGCAGTTCTTC; CDR3: CASSFGPLEEQFF
D: .; J: TRBJ2-2; V: TRBV5-1; size: .; DNA: TGCGCCAGCAGCAGGGACTCACCCTCGGTCCTAAACACCGGGGAGCTGTTTTTT; CDR3: CASSRDSPSVLNTGELFF
D: .; J: TRBJ2-2; V: TRBV9; size: .; DNA: TGTGCCAGCAGCCCAACGGGAGACTTCGCGAACACCGGGGAGCTGTTTTTT; CDR3: CASSPTGDFANTGELFF
D: .; J: TRBJ1-6; V: TRBV4-2; size: .; DNA: TGTGCCAGCAGCCTAGGAGAGCGGGCCGTTAATTCACCCCTCCACTTT; CDR3: CASSLGERAVNSPLHF
D: TRBD1; J: TRBJ2-7; V: TRBV6-5; size: .; DNA: TGTGCCAGCAGTGAACAGGGGCGCTACGAGCAGTACTTC; CDR3: CASSEQGRYEQYF
D: TRBD1; J: TRBJ1-2; V: TRBV6-6; size: .; DNA: TGTGCCAGCAGTCCGCTAGGACAGGGACTGGACGGCGCCTTC; CDR3: CASSPLGQGLDGAF
D: .; J: TRBJ1-1; V: TRBV18; size: .; DNA: TGTGCCAGCTCACCAAGTACCGGGGTTTCCACTGAAGCTTTCTTT; CDR3: CASSPSTGVSTEAFF
D: .; J: TRBJ1-2; V: TRBV6-1; size: .; DNA: TGTGCCAGCAGGTTTGGTGGGAACTATGGCTACACCTTC; CDR3: CASRFGGNYGYTF
D: .; J: TRBJ1-2; V: TRBV6-5; size: .; DNA: TGTGCCAGCAGTTACAGGGCGGCAGGGAGGGATGGCTACACCTTC; CDR3: CASSYRAAGRDGYTF
D: .; J: TRBJ1-2; V: TRBV4-1; size: .; DNA: TGCGCCAGCAGCCAAGAAAGGACAGTAAACTATGGCTACACCTTC; CDR3: CASSQERTVNYGYTF
D: TRBD1; J: TRBJ2-7; V: TRBV18; size: .; DNA: TGTGCCAGCTCACCACTAGTTGGGACAGGGAACGAGCAGTACTTC; CDR3: CASSPLVGTGNEQYF
D: .; J: TRBJ1-5; V: TRBV7-2; size: .; DNA: TGTGCCAGCAGCTTAGCGCTGGGGGCGCGGCAGCCCCAGCATTTT; CDR3: CASSLALGARQPQHF
D: TRBD1; J: TRBJ1-5; V: TRBV30; size: .; DNA: TGTGCCTGGTCGCCCGGGACAGGGGGCCGATATAGCAATCAGCCCCAGCATTTT; CDR3: CAWSPGTGGRYSNQPQHF
D: .; J: TRBJ2-5; V: TRBV2; size: .; DNA: TGTGCCAGCAGTGAAGGACGTGAGACCCAGTACTTC; CDR3: CASSEGRETQYF
D: .; J: TRBJ2-4; V: TRBV9; size: .; DNA: TGTGCCAGCAGCGTAGGGGACAAAAACATTCAGTACTTC; CDR3: CASSVGDKNIQYF
D: TRBD1; J: TRBJ1-1; V: TRBV6-6; size: .; DNA: TGTGCCAGCAGGACGACAGGGGTGGGGATGAACACTGAAGCTTTCTTT; CDR3: CASRTTGVGMNTEAFF
D: .; J: TRBJ1-2; V: TRBV28; size: .; DNA: TGTGCCAGCAGCCCAGGAAGCGACTATGGCTACACCTTC; CDR3: CASSPGSDYGYTF
D: .; J: TRBJ2-7; V: TRBV30; size: .; DNA: TGTGCCTGGAAAGGGGACTACGAGCAGTACTTC; CDR3: CAWKGDYEQYF
D: .; J: TRBJ1-3; V: TRBV7-8; size: .; DNA: TGTGCCAGCAGCTTTAACTCTGGAAACACCATATATTTT; CDR3: CASSFNSGNTIYF
D: TRBD2; J: TRBJ2-1; V: TRBV13; size: once; DNA: TGTGCCAGCAGCTCGGGACTAGCGGGGGGTTCCTACAATGAGCAGTTCTTC; CDR3: CASSSGLAGGSYNEQFF
D: TRBD1; J: TRBJ1-4; V: TRBV30; size: once; DNA: TGTGCCTGGAGTGTACAGGGGGCGGAAAAACTGTTTTTT; CDR3: CAWSVQGAEKLFF
D: .; J: TRBJ1-1; V: TRBV6-5; size: .; DNA: TGTGCCAGCAGCGAGCCTACTGAAGCTTTCTTT; CDR3: CASSEPTEAFF
D: TRBD2; J: TRBJ2-1; V: TRBV30; size: .; DNA: TGTGCCTGGAAAGGGACTAGCGGGGTAAATGAGCAGTTCTTC; CDR3: CAWKGTSGVNEQFF
D: TRBD1; J: TRBJ1-2; V: TRBV28; size: .; DNA: TGTGCCAGCGGAGACGGACAGGGGGTCTTCGGCTACACCTTC; CDR3: CASGDGQGVFGYTF
D: .; J: TRBJ1-3; V: TRBV7-2; size: .; DNA: TGTGCCAGCAGCCGCCACTTGGACAGCGGAAACACCATATATTTT; CDR3: CASSRHLDSGNTIYF
D: .; J: TRBJ1-1; V: TRBV30; size: .; DNA: TGTGCCTGGAGTGAGGGCAGGGACACTGAAGCTTTCTTT; CDR3: CAWSEGRDTEAFF
D: TRBD1; J: TRBJ1-3; V: TRBV6-1; size: .; DNA: TGTGCCAGCAGTGAATCCCTCCGGACAGGGGTCGAAAACACCATATATTTT; CDR3: CASSESLRTGVENTIYF